Listed here are 2 T cell receptor beta chains from one sample, sequenced in a study of blood T cell repertoires in COVID-19. Assay: immunoSEQ multiplex PCR; the TCRdb copy retains only in-frame clones and omits some. This sample carries 140,000 or so clones, about 86% of them seen once, and the ten largest clones take around 8.6%. The sequenced material came from peripheral blood. These receptors were taken from a human donor in a cohort sampled during active COVID-19.

The V and J genes are TRBV2 and TRBJ1-2, with 9 bases identical to TRBD1. With V trimmed by 7 bases and J by 9 bases, 15 bases remained unmatched. The CDR3 is 15 residues long. Germline values: CDR1 SNHLY, CDR2 FYNNEI. CDR3 sequence: CASTPRGQGLSRYTF. In DNA form, the CDR3 reads TGTGCCAGCACACCAAGGGGACAGGGCCTCTCCCGCTACACCTTC.

The chain employs TRBV7-9 and TRBJ1-4; the D is unclear. The CDR3 extends over 14 amino acids. Between the trimmed V and J ends, which lost 5 bases and 7 bases, there was a span of 14 bases. Germline V gives CDR1 SEHNR, CDR2 FQNEAQ (reference sequence). Here the CDR3 DNA reads TGTGCCAGCAGCCACGACACAAAACCTGAAAAACTGTTTTTT. Translating gives CASSHDTKPEKLFF. Drawing the rest from reference TRBV7-9 and TRBJ1-4, the complete variable domain is DTGVSQNPRHKITKRGQNVTFRCDPISEHNRLYWYRQTLGQGPEFLTYFQNEAQLEKSRLLSDRFSAERPKGSFSTLEIQRTEQGDSAMYLCASSHDTKPEKLFFGSGTQLSVL.